These 5 T cell receptor beta chains originate from one sample sequenced in a study of monozygotic twins with inflammatory bowel disease. TCRdb re-called the 5' RACE reads and catalogs CDR3 proteins one per entry, DNA excluded. This sample's table has some 200,000 distinct CDR3 sequences. Material: blood. These receptors all come from a human donor with ulcerative colitis or Crohn's disease, or a healthy co-twin of an affected twin (not recorded which).

The rearrangement links TRBV24-1 to TRBJ2-1. The germline V gene has CDR1 KGHDR and CDR2 SFDVKD. CDR3 size: 16 residues. This CDR3 reads CATSDSGGFRTNNQFF.

The rearrangement links TRBV7-9 to TRBJ2-3; there is no DNA to check the TCRdb D call of TRBD1. The CDR3 runs to 16 residues. Germline CDR1 reads SEHNR; CDR2 reads FQNEAQ (reference sequence). This chain's CDR3 is CASSLVGGVGTDTQYF.

The chain combines TRBV7-2 with TRBJ2-7. The CDR3 length is 11 residues. Germline loops: CDR1 SGHTA, CDR2 FQGNSA. Here the CDR3 reads CASSETGEQYF. Full variable domain (remainder filled in from reference TRBV7-2 and TRBJ2-7): GAGVSQSPSNKVTEKGKDVELRCDPISGHTALYWYRQSLGQGLEFLIYFQGNSAPDKSGLPSDRFSAERTGGSVSTLTIQRTQQEDSAVYLCASSETGEQYFGPGTRLTVT.

This chain uses TRBV7-6 with TRBJ1-1; TCRdb reports TRBD1, a call that lacks DNA to check it against. CDR3 length equals 14 residues. The V gene's germline CDR1 is SGHVS and CDR2 FNYEAQ. CDR3 loop: CASSPLAGGQLAFF. The full variable domain, rest sourced from reference TRBV7-6 and TRBJ1-1, is GAGVSQSPRYKVTKRGQDVALRCDPISGHVSLYWYRQALGQGPEFLTYFNYEAQQDKSGLPNDRFSAERPEGSISTLTIQRTEQRDSAMYRCASSPLAGGQLAFFGQGTRLTVV.

This rearrangement joins TRBV6-5 to TRBJ1-6; without DNA, the TCRdb call of TRBD1 cannot be checked. Per germline, CDR1 MNHEY and CDR2 SVGAGI. This CDR3 has 15 residues. The chain's CDR3 is CASSSHRGLNSPLHF.